This T cell receptor (beta chain) was retrieved from a study of T cells in Graves' hyperthyroidism and ophthalmopathy. Trimming cost V 5 bases and J 1 base, with 10 bases left between them. Germline assignment: CDR1 SGHDT and CDR2 YYEEEE. The CDR3 sequence is 14 residues long. This clonotype was seen ten or more times. Researchers took RNA transcripts and amplified the TCR beta CDR3 regions from them. An initial round of RT-PCR targeting the TCR CDR3 relied on the HTBI primer set. TCRdb re-derived calls from the multiplex PCR reads in MiXCR, one entry per CDR3 protein. The sample has 150,000 or so distinct CDR3 sequences, just under 9.5% seen once; the top ten hold approximately 20%.

The chain combines TRBV5-6 with TRBJ1-5; D is possibly TRBD1 (6 bases). Sequenced sample: blood. The origin of this receptor is a woman in her late teens or twenties with Graves' hyperthyroidism that later progressed to Graves' ophthalmopathy. CDR3 nucleotide sequence: TGTGCCAGCAGTTTCAGGGGAAGCAATCAGCCCCAGCATTTT. This gives the protein CASSFRGSNQPQHF. The variable domain in full, with the rest retrieved from reference TRBV5-6 and TRBJ1-5, is DAGVTQSPTHLIKTRGQQVTLRCSPKSGHDTVSWYQQALGQGPQFIFQYYEEEERQRGNFPDRFSGHQFPNYSSELNVNALLLGDSALYLCASSFRGSNQPQHFGDGTRLSIL.